This TCR beta chain originates from a study of tumor-infiltrating lymphocytes in primary liver carcinoma. Study outcomes and limitations: Tumor region pairs shared more overlap than did tumor-adjacent and tumor-blood pairs.

To note about this clonotype: Its antigen remains unknown. A much larger clone differs by one base, so this may be a read error.

The authors made TCR beta cDNA from around 500 ng total RNA with a constant-region primer. Three-round nested multiplex PCR performed with slightly modified ARM-PCR produced the TCR beta libraries. The first two PCR rounds used TRBV1-TRBV30 primers with a Cbeta primer, nine to eleven cycles each. TCRdb fed the multiplex PCR reads into MiXCR, producing one record per CDR3 protein. This table holds 300,000 to 400,000 distinct CDR3 sequences, 65% found once. Unsorted whole blood supplied the RNA, and germline DNA was extracted too. Roughly 4 milliliters of peripheral blood were gathered ahead of the operation. V was pared by 1 base and J by 1 base, with 14 bases of the junction left unmatched. Germline V gives CDR1 LGHNA, CDR2 YNFKEQ. The CDR3 loop spans 20 amino acids.

The sample was peripheral blood. This TCR derives from a man aged 35 to 55 with primary liver carcinoma and hepatitis B virus infection. The rearrangement joins TRBV4-2 to TRBJ2-2, with 8 bases aligning to TRBD2. CDR3: CASSQVLGRDAGGNTGELFF. DNA of the CDR3: TGTGCCAGCAGCCAAGTACTGGGCCGCGACGCGGGAGGGAACACCGGGGAGCTGTTTTTT.